This note documents a single T cell receptor beta chain sequence. As yet, its antigen is unknown. It was with 60 Vbeta and 13 Jbeta primers that the PCR ran. The assay was immunoSEQ multiplex PCR, and TCRdb's table has in-frame clones only and misses some. In total, the table holds 85,000 to 110,000 clones. This record comes from a study of cytomegalovirus exposure and HLA in healthy donors. Study as a whole: There were some 120 million unique TCR beta sequences, drawn from around 180 million T cells, in an earlier analysis.

The V gene's germline CDR1 is PRHDT and CDR2 FYEKMQ (reference sequence). The trim removed 2 bases at V and 9 bases at J, leaving 8 bases unmatched. There are 14 residues in the CDR3. Overall study results and limits: 87-base-pair reads could not separate some V segments, including TRBV6-2 and TRBV6-3. Sequencing probably produced one cluster of sequence variants that were highly shared. Follow-up analysis seemed to connect common viral pathogens with several of the most significant clusters identified.

The sequence came from a man aged 35 to 55 in good health and CMV-seronegative. Sequenced sample: PBMCs. The chain uses TRBV13 and TRBJ2-5, with 8 positions matching TRBD1. The CDR3 is CASSLRTGPEAQYF. The DNA of the CDR3 is TGTGCCAGCAGCTTAAGGACAGGGCCCGAGGCCCAGTACTTC.